A selection of T cell receptor beta chains follows, all from one sample in a study of shared clonotypes between healthy human individuals. TCRdb's table, derived via immunoSEQ multiplex PCR, lists solely in-frame clones and lacks some. The sample holds roughly 2.2 million clones, roughly 92% seen once. Material: naive CD4+ T cells from PBMCs. Receptor source: a man between 18 and 29 years old in good health. Some clones in this sample may be carry-over from other donors' samples. Both conserved end residues are part of each CDR3. A D gene is named only where the DNA matches it firmly. Expanded clones get a size class; other rows say once, few or many, or leave the size out.

J	size	V	D	CDR3	DNA
TRBJ1-5	NA	TRBV27	NA	CASSAWGRGSNQPQHF	TGTGCCAGCAGTGCCTGGGGCAGGGGTAGCAATCAGCCCCAGCATTTT
TRBJ2-5	NA	TRBV23-1	NA	CASSQCCNLETQYF	TGCGCCAGCAGTCAATGTTGTAATCTCGAGACCCAGTACTTC
TRBJ2-1	NA	TRBV9	TRBD2	CASSRSGGNEQFF	TGTGCCAGCAGCCGGAGCGGGGGCAATGAGCAGTTCTTC
TRBJ2-3	NA	TRBV6-1	NA	CASLSRVTQYF	TGTGCCAGCCTCAGCAGGGTTACGCAGTATTTT
TRBJ2-1	NA	TRBV10-3	TRBD1	CAISPGGERDEQFF	TGTGCCATCAGTCCAGGGGGCGAAAGGGATGAGCAGTTCTTC
TRBJ1-2	NA	TRBV28	TRBD1	CATSIGTGIYGYTF	TGTGCCACTTCTATCGGGACAGGGATTTATGGCTACACCTTC
TRBJ2-5	NA	TRBV5-1	NA	CASSLSSEQETQYF	TGCGCCAGCAGCTTGTCGTCAGAGCAAGAGACCCAGTACTTC
TRBJ2-3	once	TRBV7-8	TRBD2	CASSLPGTSGRGTQYF	TGTGCCAGCAGCCTACCCGGGACTAGCGGGAGAGGTACGCAGTATTTT
TRBJ2-1	NA	TRBV19	TRBD2	CASSIDRGGSYNEQFF	TGTGCCAGTAGTATAGACCGGGGGGGCTCCTACAATGAGCAGTTCTTC
TRBJ1-2	NA	TRBV6-5	NA	CASSYSAGIGYGYTF	TGTGCCAGCAGTTACTCGGCAGGGATCGGGTATGGCTACACCTTC
TRBJ2-3	NA	TRBV19	NA	CASRKRVGGPSTDTQYF	TGTGCCAGTAGGAAACGGGTGGGGGGCCCTAGCACAGATACGCAGTATTTT
TRBJ2-1	NA	TRBV5-4	TRBD1	CASSRGQGAPGEQFF	TGTGCCAGCAGCCGAGGACAGGGGGCGCCGGGTGAGCAGTTCTTC
TRBJ1-4	NA	TRBV6-1	NA	CASSQPGRANEKLFF	TGTGCCAGCAGTCAGCCGGGACGGGCTAATGAAAAACTGTTTTTT
TRBJ1-1	NA	TRBV2	NA	CASSERTENTEAFF	TGTGCCAGCAGTGAAAGGACAGAGAACACTGAAGCTTTCTTT
TRBJ1-2	NA	TRBV7-9	NA	CASSLGEYGYTF	TGTGCCAGCAGCTTAGGGGAGTATGGCTACACCTTC